This TCR beta chain was documented in a study of blood T cell repertoires in COVID-19 (dated by TCRdb to the early 2020s). For the study in its entirety: The collaborator samples originated in the United States, Italy and Spain and spanned the acute and convalescent phases of COVID-19. Samples were obtained from the ongoing ImmuneRACE study (first 160 participants) and from about 1,300 subjects provided by 6 global collaborators. The material from the prospective study consisted of cDNA or gDNA derived from T cells, B-cell-depleted T cells, or PBMCs. Where HLA class I and class II types were available, the types were taken from metadata supplied by the sample provider, not from assay-based typing. The dataset comprised deeply sampled blood TCRbeta repertoires from subjects exposed to, actively infected with, or recovered from COVID-19. The repertoires were made available in a free public database intended to serve as a resource for research on the immune response to SARS-CoV-2. The sample metadata nearly always contained a de-identified subject ID, COVID-19 status, age in years and sex. Results the study describes overall, beyond this receptor: The quantity of clinical and demographic metadata differed by source and by participant and was supplied without curation.

Whole blood was collected in K2EDTA tubes by collaborating institutions according to the institutions' own protocols. Collaborator samples were shipped for TCRbeta analysis as frozen whole blood, isolated PBMCs, or DNA extracted from either sample type. Counted from cysteine to phenylalanine, this CDR3 has 16 amino acids. Only the CDR3 part of the read is kept: 48 bases, read in frame from the first base. As encoded in the germline V gene, CDR1 is SGHRS while CDR2 is YFSETQ. The germline ends are 20 bases apart after V is trimmed by 4 bases and J by 6 bases. Only a few counts were recorded for this clone. The target of this receptor is not known. No clone much larger than this one lies a single base away; base qualities are absent. The immunoSEQ Assay, a bias-controlled multiplex PCR, was used to amplify TCRbeta CDR3 regions from genomic DNA. In the original analysis: The number of nucleated cells in each sample was estimated by amplification of reference gene primers within the assay. To quantify the absolute abundance of each unique TCRbeta CDR3 rearrangement, sequence reads were collapsed and filtered. For each sample, productive Simpson clonality was calculated by taking the square root of Simpson's diversity index across productive rearrangements. TCRdb holds this immuneACCESS table with in-frame rearrangements only. Some clones are missing; in checked studies, unresolved V genes explain under half, and the rest has no known cause. D and trimming come from the DNA, and the V and J calls and clone size come from that table. The sample records 70,000 to 95,000 clones, 70% to 90% of which are singletons. The ten top clones hold about 4.4% of the sample.

Specimen: peripheral blood. The TCR comes from a woman of 80 years or more with acute or convalescent COVID-19. The chain couples TRBV5-1 to TRBJ2-1; a tentative D call is TRBD2 (6 bases match). The sequenced DNA is TGCGCCAGCAGCAGTGGGACTCCAAGAGGGTCCAATGAGCAGTTCTTC. This translates into CASSSGTPRGSNEQFF.